A selection of T cell receptor beta chains follows, all from one sample in a study of T cell responses to AZD1222 COVID-19 vaccine. The table came from immunoSEQ multiplex PCR; TCRdb's copy has only in-frame clones and leaves some out. The sample lists 100,000 to 120,000 clones; about nine tenths were seen once. The starting material was peripheral blood, obtained 28 days after the second AZD1222 dose. These receptors were collected from an adult who received the AZD1222 COVID-19 vaccine. The CDR3 runs from the conserved cysteine through the conserved F or W. D genes are given only for firm matches. Some rows mark clone size as missing; the rest say once, few, many or name a class of expanded clone.

DNA,CDR3,D,size,V,J
TGTGCCAGCAGTTTCTCAGCCAGGGCAACCGGGGAGCTGTTTTTT,CASSFSARATGELFF,NA,few,TRBV28,TRBJ2-2
TGTGCCATCAGTGAGTCTGGACAAGGCCCTCAGCCCCAGCATTTT,CAISESGQGPQPQHF,NA,once,TRBV10-3,TRBJ1-5
TGTGCCAGCAGTTTTATAGGGGAGACCCAGTACTTC,CASSFIGETQYF,NA,few,TRBV28,TRBJ2-5
TGTGCCAGTAGTATTTGGGCAGAGAATGAAAAACTGTTTTTT,CASSIWAENEKLFF,NA,NA,TRBV19,TRBJ1-4
TGTGCCAGCACCCCGGGACACTCAACCTACGAGCAGTACTTC,CASTPGHSTYEQYF,NA,NA,TRBV3-1/TRBV3-2,TRBJ2-7
TGTGCCAGCAGTTCGCCTAACAGGGGTACTGAAGCTTTCTTT,CASSSPNRGTEAFF,TRBD1,NA,TRBV6-2/TRBV6-3,TRBJ1-1
TGTGCCAGCAGACTAGCCTACCGCTCCTACAATGAGCAGTTCTTC,CASRLAYRSYNEQFF,NA,NA,TRBV6-5,TRBJ2-1
TGTGCCAGCAGTTATTTGGCGATGAACACTGAAGCTTTCTTT,CASSYLAMNTEAFF,NA,NA,TRBV6-5,TRBJ1-1
TGTGCCAGCAGCGTCGACCAAGGGCCTACAACTGGAAACACCATATATTTT,CASSVDQGPTTGNTIYF,NA,once,TRBV9,TRBJ1-3
TGTGCCAGCAGCGGACAGGGAGGAAATGAAAAACTGTTTTTT,CASSGQGGNEKLFF,TRBD1,NA,TRBV9,TRBJ1-4
TGTGCCAGCAGCCACAGAACCTACGAGCAGTACTTC,CASSHRTYEQYF,NA,NA,TRBV3-1/TRBV3-2,TRBJ2-7
TGTGCCAGCAGCTTGAAGACACCAAACACTGAAGCTTTCTTT,CASSLKTPNTEAFF,NA,NA,TRBV5-4,TRBJ1-1
TGTGCCAGCAGGCGCCAGGGCGGTGAAAAACTGTTTTTT,CASRRQGGEKLFF,NA,NA,TRBV27,TRBJ1-4
TGCAGCGTCCTAGGGCCAAACACCGGGGAGCTGTTTTTT,CSVLGPNTGELFF,NA,NA,TRBV29-1,TRBJ2-2
TGTGCCAGCAGCCTTAACAGGGGGAGCACTGAAGCTTTCTTT,CASSLNRGSTEAFF,TRBD1,NA,TRBV7-9,TRBJ1-1
TGTGCCAGCGATCGGGACTATTTTTCCAATGAGCAGTTCTTC,CASDRDYFSNEQFF,TRBD2,few,TRBV2,TRBJ2-1
TGCGCCAGCAGCTTGGATGCGGGAGTCCCTAACTATGGCTACACCTTC,CASSLDAGVPNYGYTF,NA,once,TRBV5-1,TRBJ1-2
TGTGCCAGCACCCCCAGGGGCGGGCAGCCCCAGCATTTT,CASTPRGGQPQHF,NA,NA,TRBV12-3/TRBV12-4,TRBJ1-5
TGTGCCAGCAGCCGAAACACAGATACGCAGTATTTT,CASSRNTDTQYF,NA,NA,TRBV3-1/TRBV3-2,TRBJ2-3
TGTGCCAGCAGTGGGGGGACAGGGGTAGTGTTCTATGGCTACACCTTC,CASSGGTGVVFYGYTF,TRBD1,once,TRBV6-1,TRBJ1-2
TGCGCCAGCAGCCAAGCACCCGGAGAAAGGGCTTTCTTT,CASSQAPGERAFF,NA,NA,TRBV4-3,TRBJ1-1
TGTGCCAGCAGCCCCATGGGGCTGAATGAAAAACTGTTTTTT,CASSPMGLNEKLFF,NA,NA,TRBV6-5,TRBJ1-4
TGTGCCAGCAGCCCCAGGGGCACGGGCAATCAGCCCCAGCATTTT,CASSPRGTGNQPQHF,NA,NA,TRBV6-5,TRBJ1-5
TGTGCCAGCAGTTTAGCAGGCGCAGGGAATGGCTACACCTTC,CASSLAGAGNGYTF,NA,NA,TRBV27,TRBJ1-2
TGTGCCAGCAGCTTAAGGGCCGGGACAGGGGGGGACAAAAACATTCAGTACTTC,CASSLRAGTGGDKNIQYF,TRBD1,NA,TRBV7-2,TRBJ2-4
TGTGCCAGCAGTTCCGCCTTGGGGGGGGGCTATAGTGGCCAGTACTTC,CASSSALGGGYSGQYF,NA,NA,TRBV28,TRBJ2-5
TGTGCCAGCAGCTTAGGATGGACAGGGGCCTATGGCTACACCTTC,CASSLGWTGAYGYTF,TRBD1,NA,TRBV7-8,TRBJ1-2